This note documents a single TCR beta chain sequence. Its antigen is currently not known. No qualities accompany the bases; no much larger clone lies one base away. Enrolling through a virtual design, the prospective study's participants ranged in age from roughly 18 to 89 years and lived across roughly 23 United States geographic areas. In the prospective study, participants were assigned to cohorts based on the clinical history participants reported in a screening survey and a study questionnaire. Recovered participants in ImmuneRACE Cohort 3 were defined as having two consecutive negative NP/OP PCR tests, clearance from a healthcare professional, or resolution of symptoms. In the prospective study, mobile phlebotomists collected whole blood, serum and a nasopharyngeal or oropharyngeal swab from each participant. Additional blood draws and questionnaires over an approximately two-month period could optionally be provided by prospective study participants. Before DNA extraction, prospective study blood samples were shipped either frozen or at room temperature.

Counted from cysteine to phenylalanine, this CDR3 has 18 amino acids. Only CDR3 DNA is held: 54 bases, read in frame from base 1. The germline V gene sets CDR1 to SGHTA and CDR2 to FQGNSA. V loses 3 bases at its end and J loses 2 bases; junction bases beyond the gene matches: 10. These data originate in a study of blood T cell repertoires in COVID-19 (dated by TCRdb to the early 2020s). Background for the entire study: Samples from collaborators originated in the United States, Italy and Spain and spanned both the acute and convalescent phases of COVID-19. The prospective study material was composed of cDNA or gDNA derived from T cells, B-cell-depleted T cells, or PBMCs. Deeply sampled blood TCRbeta repertoires from subjects exposed to, actively infected with, or recovered from COVID-19 were included in the dataset. A freely available public database, intended as a resource for researchers studying the immune response to SARS-CoV-2, is where the repertoires were released. Samples were obtained from the ongoing ImmuneRACE study (first 160 participants) and from 950 to 1,500 subjects provided by 6 global collaborators. The sample metadata nearly always contained a de-identified subject ID, COVID-19 status, age in years and sex. Where available, HLA class I and class II types were taken from metadata supplied by the sample provider and were not determined by assay-based typing. Study-level results and caveats: Clinical and demographic metadata were provided uncurated, with the amount varying by source and participant.

The immunoSEQ Assay, a bias-controlled multiplex PCR, was used to amplify TCRbeta CDR3 regions from genomic DNA. On the authors' methods: The number of nucleated cells in each sample was estimated from the amplification of reference gene primers within the assay. Sequence reads were collapsed and filtered to measure the absolute abundance of every unique TCRbeta CDR3 rearrangement. For each sample, productive Simpson clonality was calculated as the square root of Simpson's diversity index across productive rearrangements. The source is immuneACCESS, and TCRdb retained only in-frame sequences with V and J called. Part of the clones is not carried over; for the studies checked, unresolved V genes explain less than half of this, and the remainder is unexplained. That table is the source of V, J and clone size, and D and trimming were worked out from the DNA. Counted in this sample were 150,000 or so clones; roughly 87% of them appeared once. 7% to 7.5% of the sample belongs to the ten largest clones.

The TCR originated in a woman between 50 and 59 years old who had recovered from COVID-19. This sequence uses TRBV7-2 and TRBJ1-2; the junction holds 12 bases that match TRBD1. Sequences were obtained from PBMCs or T cells enriched from blood (not recorded which). The nucleotide sequence is TGTGCCAGCAGCTTTACTCCCTCGGGGACAGGGGGCAACTATGGCTACACCTTC. Its protein is CASSFTPSGTGGNYGYTF.